Listed here is a single T cell receptor (beta chain). Its antigen is unidentified. This CDR3 is 12 amino acids long. V lost 1 base and J 6 bases, leaving 5 bases between the germline ends. Germline V gene sequence: CDR1 SEHNR, CDR2 FQNEAQ (reference sequence). The sample comes from a study of cytomegalovirus exposure and HLA in healthy donors. Study details: The same platform as the approximately 640 first-cohort repertoires was used for the 130 or so validation repertoires, a later analysis reported.

Method: immunoSEQ multiplex PCR; TCRdb's copy keeps in-frame clones and lacks some. The data contain approximately 140,000 clones, more than 75% of them singletons. The study's findings and limits: Most TCR sequences were uncommon, yet certain public TCRs appeared in many donors.

The sequencing sample was made of PBMCs. The clonotype originates from a man younger than 35 in good health and CMV-seropositive. The V gene is TRBV7-9, the J gene TRBJ2-3; no clear D. This CDR3 reads CASSLGADTQYF. In DNA form, the CDR3 reads TGTGCCAGCAGCTTAGGCGCGGATACGCAGTATTTT.